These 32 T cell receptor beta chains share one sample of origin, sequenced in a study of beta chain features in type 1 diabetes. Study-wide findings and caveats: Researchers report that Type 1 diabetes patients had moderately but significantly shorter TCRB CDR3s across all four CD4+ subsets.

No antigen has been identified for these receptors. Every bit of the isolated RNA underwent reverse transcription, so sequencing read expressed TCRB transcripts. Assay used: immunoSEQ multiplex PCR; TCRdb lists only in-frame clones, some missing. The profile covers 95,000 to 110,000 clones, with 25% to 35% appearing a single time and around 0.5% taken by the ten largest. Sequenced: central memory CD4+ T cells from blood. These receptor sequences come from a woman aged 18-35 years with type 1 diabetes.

CDR3 bases: TGTGCCTGTACGTACACATCCAAAGGGGACGAGCAGTACTTC. It is translated as CACTYTSKGDEQYF. The chain couples TRBV30 to TRBJ2-7; D is possibly TRBD1 (5 bases). Germline V gives CDR1 GTSNPN, CDR2 SVGIG (reference sequence). This CDR3 contains 14 residues. Trimming cost V 6 bases and J 5 bases, with 20 bases left between them.

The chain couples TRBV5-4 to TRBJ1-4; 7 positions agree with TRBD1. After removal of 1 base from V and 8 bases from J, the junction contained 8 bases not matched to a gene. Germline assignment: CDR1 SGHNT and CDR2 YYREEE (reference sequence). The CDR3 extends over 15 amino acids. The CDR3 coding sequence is TGTGCCAGCAGCTTGAAGGGGGCGGGTAGCGAAAAACTGTTTTTT. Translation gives CASSLKGAGSEKLFF.

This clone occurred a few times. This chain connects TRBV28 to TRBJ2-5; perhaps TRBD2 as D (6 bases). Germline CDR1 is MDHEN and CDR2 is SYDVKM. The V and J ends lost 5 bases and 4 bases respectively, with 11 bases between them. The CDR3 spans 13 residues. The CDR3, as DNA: TGTGCCAGCAGTCGCCAGGAGGGAGAGACCCAGTACTTC. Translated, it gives CASSRQEGETQYF.

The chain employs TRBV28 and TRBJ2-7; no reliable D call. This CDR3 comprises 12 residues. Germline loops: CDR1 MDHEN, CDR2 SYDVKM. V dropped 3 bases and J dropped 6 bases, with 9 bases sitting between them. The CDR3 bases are TGTGCCAGCAGTTTGATAGAGGCCGAGCAGTACTTC. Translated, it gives CASSLIEAEQYF.

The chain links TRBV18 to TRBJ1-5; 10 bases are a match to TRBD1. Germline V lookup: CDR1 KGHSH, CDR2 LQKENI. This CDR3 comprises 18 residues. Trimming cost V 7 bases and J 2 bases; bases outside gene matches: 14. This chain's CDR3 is CASFEGTGEGVGNQPQHF. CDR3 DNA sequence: TGTGCCAGCTTTGAGGGGACAGGGGAAGGAGTGGGCAATCAGCCCCAGCATTTT.

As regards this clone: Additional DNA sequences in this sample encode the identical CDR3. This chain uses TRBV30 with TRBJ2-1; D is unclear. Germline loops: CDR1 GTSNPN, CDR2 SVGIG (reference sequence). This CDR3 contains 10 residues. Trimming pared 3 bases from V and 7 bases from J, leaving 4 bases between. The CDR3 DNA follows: TGTGCCTGGAGCAGGAATGAGCAGTTCTTC. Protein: CAWSRNEQFF.

The CDR3 loop reads CASSSTTGGLGEKLFF. In DNA form, the CDR3 reads TGTGCCAGCAGCTCGACTACAGGGGGCTTAGGGGAAAAACTGTTTTTT. The genes are TRBV5-4 and TRBJ1-4, with TRBD1 matching 9 bases. Germline values: CDR1 SGHNT, CDR2 YYREEE (reference sequence). The CDR3 loop spans 16 amino acids. With V trimmed by 3 bases and J by 8 bases, 11 bases remained unmatched.

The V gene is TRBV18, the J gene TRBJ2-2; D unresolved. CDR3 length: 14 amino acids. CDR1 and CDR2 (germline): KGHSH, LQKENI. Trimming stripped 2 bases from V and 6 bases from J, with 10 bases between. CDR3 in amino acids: CASSPATRSGELFF. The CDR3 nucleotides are TGTGCCAGCTCACCAGCAACGAGGTCCGGGGAGCTGTTTTTT.

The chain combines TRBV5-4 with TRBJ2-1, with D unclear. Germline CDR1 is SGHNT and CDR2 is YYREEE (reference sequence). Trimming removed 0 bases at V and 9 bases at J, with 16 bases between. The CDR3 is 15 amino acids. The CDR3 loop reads CASSLDAPRKTEQFF. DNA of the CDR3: TGTGCCAGCAGCTTGGATGCGCCCCGAAAAACTGAGCAGTTCTTC.

CDR3 protein: CASIGLAGLSFF. DNA of the CDR3: TGTGCCAGCATTGGGCTAGCGGGCCTTTCGTTCTTC. The chain couples TRBV28 to TRBJ2-1; the match to TRBD2 covers 8 bases. With 7 bases clipped from V and 15 bases from J, the junction kept 11 bases outside the gene matches. There are 12 residues in the CDR3. Germline V gene sequence: CDR1 MDHEN, CDR2 SYDVKM.

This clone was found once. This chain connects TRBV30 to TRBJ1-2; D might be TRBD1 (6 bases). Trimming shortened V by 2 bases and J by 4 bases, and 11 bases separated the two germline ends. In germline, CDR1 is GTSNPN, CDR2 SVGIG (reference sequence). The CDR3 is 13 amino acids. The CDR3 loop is CAWSLDSSYGYTF. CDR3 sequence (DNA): TGTGCCTGGAGTTTGGACAGCTCCTATGGCTACACCTTC.

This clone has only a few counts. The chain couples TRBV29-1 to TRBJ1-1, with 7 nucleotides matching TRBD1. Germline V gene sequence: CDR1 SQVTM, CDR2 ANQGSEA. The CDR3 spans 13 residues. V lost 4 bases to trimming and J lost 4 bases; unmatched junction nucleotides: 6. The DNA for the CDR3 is TGCAGCGTTGGACAGGGAAGAGGCACTGAAGCTTTCTTT. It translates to CSVGQGRGTEAFF. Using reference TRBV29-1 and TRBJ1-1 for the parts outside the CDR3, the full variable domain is SAVISQKPSRDICQRGTSLTIQCQVDSQVTMMFWYRQQPGQSLTLIATANQGSEATYESGFVIDKFPISRPNLTFSTLTVSNMSPEDSSIYLCSVGQGRGTEAFFGQGTRLTVV.

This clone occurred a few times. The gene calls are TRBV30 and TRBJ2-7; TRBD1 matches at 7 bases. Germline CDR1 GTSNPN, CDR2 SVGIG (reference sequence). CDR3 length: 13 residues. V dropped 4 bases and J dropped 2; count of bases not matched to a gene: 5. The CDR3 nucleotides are TGTGCCTGGACGACAGGGATAGCCTACGAGCAGTACTTC. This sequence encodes CAWTTGIAYEQYF. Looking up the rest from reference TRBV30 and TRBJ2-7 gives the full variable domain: SQTIHQWPATLVQPVGSPLSLECTVEGTSNPNLYWYRQAAGRGLQLLFYSVGIGQISSEVPQNLSASRPQDRQFILSSKKLLLSDSGFYLCAWTTGIAYEQYFGPGTRLTVT.

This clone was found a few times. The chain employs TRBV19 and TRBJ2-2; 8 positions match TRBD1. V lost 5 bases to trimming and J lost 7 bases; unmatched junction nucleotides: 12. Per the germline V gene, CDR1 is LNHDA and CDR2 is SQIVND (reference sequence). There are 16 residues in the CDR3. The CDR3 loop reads CASSPDTQGAGGELFF. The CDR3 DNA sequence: TGTGCCAGTAGTCCAGATACGCAGGGGGCCGGCGGGGAGCTGTTTTTT.

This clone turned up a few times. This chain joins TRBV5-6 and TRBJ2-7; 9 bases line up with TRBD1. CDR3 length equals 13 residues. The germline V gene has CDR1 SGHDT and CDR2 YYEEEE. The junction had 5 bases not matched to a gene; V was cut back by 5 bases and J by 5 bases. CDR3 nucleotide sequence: TGTGCCAGCAGGCGGGGGACAGGGAACGAGCAGTACTTC. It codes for CASRRGTGNEQYF.

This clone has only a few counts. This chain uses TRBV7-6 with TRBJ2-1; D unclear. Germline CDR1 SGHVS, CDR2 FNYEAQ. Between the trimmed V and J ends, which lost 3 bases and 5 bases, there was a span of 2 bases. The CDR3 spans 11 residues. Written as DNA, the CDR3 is TGTGCCAGCAGCTTCGACAATGAGCAGTTCTTC. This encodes CASSFDNEQFF.

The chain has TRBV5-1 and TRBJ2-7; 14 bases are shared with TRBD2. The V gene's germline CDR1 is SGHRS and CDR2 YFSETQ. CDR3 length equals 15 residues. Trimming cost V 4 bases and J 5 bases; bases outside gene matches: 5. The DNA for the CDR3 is TGCGCCAGCAGCATTTCGACTAGCGGGAGGGACGAGCAGTACTTC. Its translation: CASSISTSGRDEQYF. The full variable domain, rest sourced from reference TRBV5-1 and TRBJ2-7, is KAGVTQTPRYLIKTRGQQVTLSCSPISGHRSVSWYQQTPGQGLQFLFEYFSETQRNKGNFPGRFSGRQFSNSRSEMNVSTLELGDSALYLCASSISTSGRDEQYFGPGTRLTVT.

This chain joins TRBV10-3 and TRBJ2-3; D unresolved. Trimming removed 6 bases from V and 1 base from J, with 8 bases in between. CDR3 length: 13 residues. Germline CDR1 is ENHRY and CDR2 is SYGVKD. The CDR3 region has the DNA TGTGCCATCAGCGCCCCGGGCACAGATACGCAGTATTTT. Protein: CAISAPGTDTQYF.

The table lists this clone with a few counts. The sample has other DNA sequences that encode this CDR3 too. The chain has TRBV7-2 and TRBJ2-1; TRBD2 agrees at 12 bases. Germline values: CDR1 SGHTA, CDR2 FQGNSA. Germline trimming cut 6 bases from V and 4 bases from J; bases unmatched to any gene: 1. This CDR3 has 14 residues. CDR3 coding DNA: TGTGCCAGCAGTCTAGCGGGAGGGTACAATGAGCAGTTCTTC. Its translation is CASSLAGGYNEQFF. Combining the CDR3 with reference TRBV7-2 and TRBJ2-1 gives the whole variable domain GAGVSQSPSNKVTEKGKDVELRCDPISGHTALYWYRQSLGQGLEFLIYFQGNSAPDKSGLPSDRFSAERTGGSVSTLTIQRTQQEDSAVYLCASSLAGGYNEQFFGPGTRLTVL.

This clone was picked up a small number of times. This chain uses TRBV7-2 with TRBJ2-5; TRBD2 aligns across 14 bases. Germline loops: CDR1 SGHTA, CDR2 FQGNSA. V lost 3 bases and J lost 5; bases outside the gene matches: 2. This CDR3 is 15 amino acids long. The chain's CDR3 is CASSFWTSGRETQYF. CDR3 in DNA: TGTGCCAGCAGCTTCTGGACTAGCGGGAGGGAGACCCAGTACTTC.

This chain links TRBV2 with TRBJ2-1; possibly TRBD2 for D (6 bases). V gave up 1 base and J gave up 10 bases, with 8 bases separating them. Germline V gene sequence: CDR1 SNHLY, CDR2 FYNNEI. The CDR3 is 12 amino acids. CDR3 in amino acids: CASSEGAGEQFF. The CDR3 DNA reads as TGTGCCAGCAGTGAAGGGGCGGGAGAGCAGTTCTTC.

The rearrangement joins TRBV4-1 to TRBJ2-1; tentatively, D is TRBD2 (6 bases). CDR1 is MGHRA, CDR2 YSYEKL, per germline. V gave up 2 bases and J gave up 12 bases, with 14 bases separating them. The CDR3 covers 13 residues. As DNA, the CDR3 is TGCGCCAGCAGCCAACAGGAGGGCGGTGGGCAGTTCTTC. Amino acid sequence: CASSQQEGGGQFF.

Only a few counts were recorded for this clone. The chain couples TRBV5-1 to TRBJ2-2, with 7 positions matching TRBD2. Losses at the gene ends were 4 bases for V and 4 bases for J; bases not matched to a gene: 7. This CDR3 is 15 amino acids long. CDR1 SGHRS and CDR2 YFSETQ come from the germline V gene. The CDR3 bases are TGCGCCAGCAGCGCAGCTAGCGGCCCCACCGGGGAGCTGTTTTTT. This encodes CASSAASGPTGELFF.

The CDR3 nucleotides are TGCGCCAGCAGCCGAGCCCAGGGGGTTGGCCAAAACATTCAGTACTTC. As protein: CASSRAQGVGQNIQYF. The J gene is TRBJ2-4, the V gene TRBV5-1, with 7 bases aligning to TRBD1. With 4 bases clipped from V and 5 bases from J, the junction kept 12 bases outside the gene matches. CDR1 SGHRS and CDR2 YFSETQ come from the germline V gene. There are 16 residues in the CDR3.

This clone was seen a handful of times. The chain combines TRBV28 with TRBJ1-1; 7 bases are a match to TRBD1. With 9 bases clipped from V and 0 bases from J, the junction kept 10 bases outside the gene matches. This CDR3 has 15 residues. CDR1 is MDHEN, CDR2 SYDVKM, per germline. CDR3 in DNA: TGTGCCAGTCTAGCCCCAGGGGGTCTGAACACTGAAGCTTTCTTT. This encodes CASLAPGGLNTEAFF.

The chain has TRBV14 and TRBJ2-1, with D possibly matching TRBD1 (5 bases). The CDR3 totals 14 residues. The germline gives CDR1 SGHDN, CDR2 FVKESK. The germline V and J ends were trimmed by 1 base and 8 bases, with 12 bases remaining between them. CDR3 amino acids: CASSQGLEGDEQFF. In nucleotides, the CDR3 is TGTGCCAGCAGCCAAGGACTGGAAGGGGATGAGCAGTTCTTC. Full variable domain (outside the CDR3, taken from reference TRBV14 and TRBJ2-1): EAGVTQFPSHSVIEKGQTVTLRCDPISGHDNLYWYRRVMGKEIKFLLHFVKESKQDESGMPNNRFLAERTGGTYSTLKVQPAELEDSGVYFCASSQGLEGDEQFFGPGTRLTVL.

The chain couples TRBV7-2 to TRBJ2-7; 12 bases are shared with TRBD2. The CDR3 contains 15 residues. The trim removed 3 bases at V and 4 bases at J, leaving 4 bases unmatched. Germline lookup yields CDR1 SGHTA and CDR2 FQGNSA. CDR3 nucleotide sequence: TGTGCCAGCAGCTTGACTAGCGGGAGTACGTACGAGCAGTACTTC. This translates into CASSLTSGSTYEQYF.

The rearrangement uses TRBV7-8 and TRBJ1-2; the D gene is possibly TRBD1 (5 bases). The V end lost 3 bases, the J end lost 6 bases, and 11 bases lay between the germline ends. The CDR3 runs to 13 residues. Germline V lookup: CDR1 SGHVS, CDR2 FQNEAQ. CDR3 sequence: CASSFDSQDGYTF. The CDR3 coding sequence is TGTGCCAGCAGCTTTGACAGCCAGGATGGCTACACCTTC. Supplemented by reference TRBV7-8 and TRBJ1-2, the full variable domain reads GAGVSQSPRYKVAKRGQDVALRCDPISGHVSLFWYQQALGQGPEFLTYFQNEAQLDKSGLPSDRFFAERPEGSVSTLKIQRTQQEDSAVYLCASSFDSQDGYTFGSGTRLTVV.

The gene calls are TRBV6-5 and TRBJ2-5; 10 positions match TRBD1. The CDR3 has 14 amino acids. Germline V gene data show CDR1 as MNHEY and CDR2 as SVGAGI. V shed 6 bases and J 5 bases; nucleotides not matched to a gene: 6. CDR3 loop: CASRTGGRGETQYF. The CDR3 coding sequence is TGTGCCAGCAGGACAGGGGGCAGGGGGGAGACCCAGTACTTC.

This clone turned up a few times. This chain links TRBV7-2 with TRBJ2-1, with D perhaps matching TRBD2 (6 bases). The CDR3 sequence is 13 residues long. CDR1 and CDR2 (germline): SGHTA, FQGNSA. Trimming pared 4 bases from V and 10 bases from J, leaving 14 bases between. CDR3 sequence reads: CASSSQEGLEQFF. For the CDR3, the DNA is TGTGCCAGCAGCTCGCAGGAGGGATTGGAGCAGTTCTTC.

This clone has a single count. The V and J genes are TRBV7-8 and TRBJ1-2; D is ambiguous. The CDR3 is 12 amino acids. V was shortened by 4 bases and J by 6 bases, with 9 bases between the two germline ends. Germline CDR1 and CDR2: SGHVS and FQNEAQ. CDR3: CASSSHSDGYTF. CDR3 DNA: TGTGCCAGCAGCTCCCACTCGGATGGCTACACCTTC.

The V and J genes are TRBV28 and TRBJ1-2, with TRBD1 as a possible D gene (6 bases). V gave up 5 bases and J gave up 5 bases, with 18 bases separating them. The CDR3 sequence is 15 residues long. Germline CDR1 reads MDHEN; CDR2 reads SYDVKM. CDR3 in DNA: TGTGCCAGCAGTCCCCCCCAGGGGACCCGATATGGCTACACCTTC. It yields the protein CASSPPQGTRYGYTF.